There are a few counts of the clone carrying this T cell receptor (beta chain). Seattle patients were enrolled while actively infected and followed longitudinally. In the original processing: Amplifying reference gene primers gave estimates of nucleated cell counts. Profiled with immunoSEQ multiplex PCR; TCRdb holds only in-frame clones, not every one. Clone size and the V and J calls come from that table; the DNA yielded D and trimming. The sample lists 150,000 or so clones, approximately 85% occurring once. This sample is part of a study of blood T cell repertoires in COVID-19. For the study at large: Samples representing acute and convalescent COVID-19 were sourced from the United States, Italy and Spain. PBMCs, B-cell-depleted T cells, or T cells provided the cDNA or gDNA that made up the material.

This clonotype was sampled from an older woman with COVID-19, enrolled during active disease. The sequenced sample consisted of peripheral blood.

As DNA, the CDR3 is TGTGCCAGCAGCTTATTTGGGAGCCGAGAAACTGAAGCTTTCTTT. This codes for CASSLFGSRETEAFF. V usage is TRBV11-2 and J usage is TRBJ1-1, with D uncertain. This CDR3 has 15 residues. Germline assignment: CDR1 SGHAT and CDR2 FQNNGV. Trimming shortened V by 2 bases and J by 5 bases, and 15 bases separated the two germline ends.